This record looks at one T cell receptor (beta chain) sequence and its context. Its cognate antigen has yet to be identified. Per-base quality was not reported, and no clone a single base away is much larger than it. The method behind the library was the immunoSEQ multiplex PCR assay. A mixture of 60 forward primers for TCR Vbeta segments and 13 reverse primers for TCR Jbeta segments was used in the multiplex PCR. A multiplex PCR assay on genomic DNA amplified the CDR3 region of rearranged TCR beta genes. The Illumina HiSeq System was used to sequence the amplified TCR beta libraries as 87-base-pair reads. Per the authors' processing: Across the 600 to 700 repertoires, a later analysis counted approximately 83 million unique TCR beta chains, approximately 12 million of which were shared by at least two donors. To remove PCR and sequencing errors, raw reads were error-corrected and collapsed into unique sequences using a nearest-neighbor algorithm that merged closely related sequences. Alignment of CDR3 sequences to IMGT reference sequences was used to assign V, D and J gene segments. Each retained sequence needed at least a six-nucleotide match to both a V gene segment and a J gene segment. A rearrangement was called productive if the CDR3 had no stop codons and remained in frame with V and J, and every other rearrangement was called non-productive. Following IMGT convention, CDR3 was defined as the stretch from the second conserved V-encoded cysteine to the conserved J-encoded phenylalanine. The earlier analysis of 587 of the donors excluded sequences that lacked an unambiguous match to a single V gene segment. An earlier analysis of fewer than 650 of the donors classified V segments as functional when productive rearrangements were above 56.7% and as segregating when the standard deviation between donors was above 5%. To diagnose cytomegalovirus status from the catalog of TCR beta chain sequences, a statistical classification framework was built. In a later analysis, V and J genes were assigned by comparing TCR nucleotide sequences against IMGT/GENE-DB human TR gene sequences. In a later analysis, CDR3 sequences and most-parsimonious VDJ recombination scenarios were assigned using the TCRdist pipeline. In a later analysis, each TCR beta chain was defined by its CDR3 amino acid sequence together with its V-gene family, and reads without a unique V-gene family were excluded. In a later analysis, fewer than 650 highly shared, low-generation-probability nucleotide sequences were removed to address suspected cross-contamination and a sequencing artifact. A later analysis calculated a clonal expansion index for each public chain from normalized within-repertoire ranks of inferred template counts. A later analysis computed generation probabilities with a VDJ recombination model fitted to out-of-frame rearrangements, and checked the results against IGoR. In a later analysis, TCR-TCR, TCR-HLA and TCR-CMV co-occurrence was scored with hypergeometric tests, and a repertoire-size bias correction was applied to TCR pairs. To estimate false discovery rates, a later analysis permuted the HLA or CMV assignments 20 times. A later analysis grouped co-occurring TCRs with DBSCAN, adding TCRdist sequence similarity when clustering within HLA-allele-positive subsets. Repertoires with fewer than 30,000 or more than 120,000 public chains were left out of co-occurrence clustering, as were five repertoires with anomalous nucleotide sharing. In TCRdb, the immuneACCESS table is reduced to in-frame sequences with V and J assigned. These tables do not hold every clone; where another copy was compared, an unresolved V gene accounts for under half, and the others remain unexplained. V and J calls and clone size are copied from that table; D and trimming were computed from the DNA. This sample comprises about 150,000 clones, 73% of them detected only once. 1.5% to 2% of the sample lies in the top ten.

This sample was taken from a study of cytomegalovirus exposure and HLA in healthy donors (dated by TCRdb to 2016 to 2017). Regarding the study in general: In an earlier analysis of roughly 500 of the donors, less than 350 Gb of sequence data and approximately 120 million unique TCR beta sequences from about 190 million T cells were reported. An early release covering some 640 HLA-typed donors comprised about 300 gigabases of sequencing data and around 80 million unique TCR sequences. Of the roughly 410 genotyped donors, roughly 76% were placed in the genetic ancestry cluster associated with self-reported Caucasian donors. The study aimed to test whether cataloging public T cell receptors could reveal signatures of past pathogen exposure. The study used immunosequencing to profile the T cell repertoires of approximately 640 subjects and linked those repertoires to cytomegalovirus serostatus. Besides the first cohort of around 670 subjects, a separate validation cohort made up of 120 different subjects was used. The study combined high-throughput TCR immunosequencing, statistical association of individual TCRs with disease status, and machine learning to predict cytomegalovirus infection status. A later analysis re-analyzed previously published TCR beta repertoires from 660 or so donors and added high-resolution HLA genotyping to study TCR occurrence patterns. In the later analysis, no new phenotypic data were used to find candidate immune exposures; instead, reliance was placed on TCR beta sequences and their occurrence across donors. An earlier analysis of some 500 of the donors used high-throughput TCR beta sequencing to judge whether each TCR beta V gene segment behaved as functional or pseudogenic. Alongside the repertoire data, information on donor age, sex, ethnicity and CMV serostatus was compiled. In a later genetic analysis, genome-wide SNP genotypes for about 55% of the roughly 700 donors were used, and that subset was treated as a discovery cohort. All discovery cohort repertoires had been generated on a single sequencing platform. Class I and class II HLA loci were covered by the typing at four-digit resolution. Typing coverage differed by locus: A, B, C, DRB1 and DQB1 were typed in about 620-630 donors, DQA1 in 522, DPA1 in around 580, and DPB1 in just under 490. About five DR-DQ haplotypes were handled as single units for association and clustering because linkage in the cohort was strong. On average, 235,054 unique TCR beta nucleotide sequences were sequenced per donor among 398 genotyped donors of the cohort, with 15% to 20% of those sequences being non-productive.

The cohort comprised some 730 healthy bone marrow donors. All cohort members were sampled while nominally healthy, although unrecorded immune exposures were likely present. The donor tested CMV seronegative and was one of the 352 seronegative cohort members. Each donor provided a peripheral blood sample, and peripheral blood mononuclear cells were used for TCR beta sequencing. The Qiagen DNeasy Blood Extraction Kit was used to extract genomic DNA from the blood cell samples. General findings and caveats noted by the study authors: An earlier analysis of around 600 of the donors showed that most TCR beta V segments appeared in productive rearrangements either about 90% or about 30% of the time, which broadly matched IMGT annotations. It was suggested by the authors that the approach could potentially be generalized to other disease states and immunological phenotypes. In both the original and validation cohorts, the classifier was reported to diagnose cytomegalovirus status with high specificity and sensitivity. This cohort had only TCR beta chains sequenced, and the lack of alpha or paired-chain data limited which features could be detected. Roughly uniform sequencing depth across donors was assumed in presence/absence analyses, although this assumption may not hold. V-gene and J-gene trimming of TCR beta chains was associated with a missense DCLRE1C variant in a later genetic analysis, and the association was replicated in an independent cohort. According to a later analysis, TCR association rates differed among HLA loci, with DRB1 alleles showing the most associated TCRs and HLA-C alleles showing the fewest. Linkage disequilibrium might explain the correlated functional status among segregating V segments, but an unknown experimental factor could not be ruled out. The 87-base-pair reads could not distinguish some IMGT-functional V segments, including TRBV6-2 and TRBV6-3, so those segments were excluded. A later analysis found that HLA-associated TCR beta chains were more clonally expanded and had lower generation probabilities than equally common non-associated chains. A later analysis found that most CMV-associated TCR beta chains appeared HLA-restricted, with HLA associations seemingly driven largely by CMV exposure. Because counts were too low, seventeen rarely observed V segments, including chromosome 9 orphons, were excluded from the earlier analysis of some 590 of the donors. Most TCR sequences were seen in very few donors, while some public TCRs were found in many individuals. Because HLA typing was unavailable for some donors at each locus, only the typed subset was used in association tests. In a later analysis, some 18,000 TCR beta sequences were associated with specific HLA alleles at a false discovery rate of 0.05. A further reported finding was that TCR beta sequences accurately predicted the HLA-A and HLA-B alleles for most subjects in the first cohort. Immune exposure information for the cohort was limited to CMV serostatus. Three of the identified cytomegalovirus-associated TCR beta chains were confirmed in vitro to be specific for cytomegalovirus antigens. Compared with the approximately 600-donor mean, donors in an Asian-associated ancestry cluster had fewer N-insertions in productive TCRs, according to a later genetic analysis. The study gave a list of about 170 TCR beta chains associated with cytomegalovirus. Strong co-occurrence of HLA alleles, especially DR and DQ, made assigning TCR associations to individual alleles difficult. According to a later analysis, parvovirus B19, influenza, CMV and Epstein-Barr virus appeared linked to several top co-occurrence clusters. A group of highly shared sequence variants was considered likely to be a technical artifact of the sequencing pipeline.

CDR1 MNHNY and CDR2 SVGAGI were looked up in the germline V gene (reference sequence). The CDR3 numbers 14 residues from cysteine through phenylalanine. The only DNA kept is the CDR3, 42 bases in frame from the first base. Between the V and J ends, shortened by 4 bases and 0 bases respectively, the junction contains 9 bases. Sequenced material: PBMCs. The rearranged chain carries TRBV6-6 and TRBJ1-2, and perhaps TRBD1 as D gene, on 6 matching bases. The sequence was obtained from a woman younger than 30 in good health and CMV-seronegative. The CDR3 is CASSWTETNYGYTF. The nucleotide sequence reads as follows: TGTGCCAGCAGTTGGACAGAAACTAACTATGGCTACACCTTC.